These 10 T cell receptor beta chains originate from one sample sequenced in a study of B cell selection in AIRE deficiency. Regulatory T cells were sorted as CD4+CD25hiCD127low/negative cells. Assay used: immunoSEQ multiplex PCR; TCRdb lists only in-frame clones, some missing. The sample shows approximately 24,000 clones, 92% of them seen only once. What was sequenced was CD4+CD25+ Tregs sorted from PBMCs. All receptors come from a human donor in good health.

This chain joins TRBV6-5 and TRBJ1-6, with D perhaps matching TRBD1 (6 bases). Germline CDR1 MNHEY, CDR2 SVGAGI. The CDR3 is 14 amino acids. V lost 0 bases, J lost 10 bases, and 10 bases lay in between. CDR3 DNA: TGTGCCAGCAGTTACTCACAGGGAAGGTCACCCCTCCACTTT. Its protein is CASSYSQGRSPLHF.

This clone was detected once. The chain links TRBV20-1 to TRBJ1-1; D ambiguous. This CDR3 comprises 11 residues. Trimming left V 3 bases short and J 8 bases short, with 10 bases between. The V gene's germline CDR1 is DFQATT and CDR2 SNEGSKA (reference sequence). The CDR3 region has the DNA TGCAGTGCTAGCAGACAATCCGAAGCTTTCTTT. This gives the protein CSASRQSEAFF.

This chain links TRBV5-5 with TRBJ1-2, with D perhaps TRBD1 (5 bases). The CDR3 consists of 12 residues. The germline V gene has CDR1 SGHKS and CDR2 YYEKEE (reference sequence). Trimming shortened V by 4 bases and J by 4 bases, and 8 bases separated the two germline ends. The CDR3 reads CASSLDTYGYTF. CDR3 DNA sequence: TGTGCCAGCAGCCTGGACACCTATGGCTACACCTTC.

V gene TRBV5-6 combines with J gene TRBJ1-2; no clear D. This CDR3 comprises 12 residues. V lost 9 bases and J lost 8, with 17 bases in between. Germline V CDR1 and CDR2: SGHDT, YYEEEE. CDR3 loop: CATSGRWFGYTF. In DNA, the CDR3 is TGTGCCACCTCCGGACGGTGGTTCGGCTACACCTTC.

The chain employs TRBV2 and TRBJ1-3; the match to TRBD1 covers 7 bases. This CDR3 has 15 amino acids. The ends lost 5 bases at V and 7 bases at J; junction bases unmatched: 11. CDR1 is SNHLY and CDR2 is FYNNEI in the germline V gene. The CDR3 sequence is CASSRRQGPGNTIYF. The CDR3 DNA is TGTGCCAGCAGTCGCAGACAGGGACCAGGGAACACCATATATTTT.

V usage is TRBV27 and J usage is TRBJ2-1; D ambiguous. This CDR3 has 14 amino acids. Trimming took 6 bases from V and 0 from J, leaving 9 bases between them. Germline CDR1 and CDR2: MNHEY and SMNVEV (reference sequence). CDR3 coding DNA: TGTGCCAGCAGCCCTCGGATCTCCTACAATGAGCAGTTCTTC. Translating gives CASSPRISYNEQFF.

The chain recombines TRBV11-3 with TRBJ1-1, with D tentatively TRBD1 (5 bases). CDR1 is SGHNT and CDR2 is YENEEA in the germline V gene. CDR3 length: 12 residues. V lost 1 base and J lost 7, with 7 bases in between. CDR3 loop: CASSLGGGEAFF. Here the CDR3 DNA reads TGTGCCAGCAGCTTAGGGGGGGGTGAAGCTTTCTTT.

The J gene is TRBJ1-1, the V gene TRBV5-6; 9 positions match TRBD1. Losses at the gene ends were 1 base for V and 1 base for J; bases not matched to a gene: 2. From germline, CDR1 is SGHDT and CDR2 YYEEEE. The CDR3 length is 15 residues. The CDR3 DNA sequence: TGTGCCAGCAGCTTGACGGGACAGGGGAACACTGAAGCTTTCTTT. Residues: CASSLTGQGNTEAFF.

The chain links TRBV20-1 to TRBJ1-6; D is unresolved. Germline V gene data show CDR1 as DFQATT and CDR2 as SNEGSKA (reference sequence). The germline V and J ends were trimmed by 0 bases and 7 bases, with 1 base remaining between them. The CDR3 spans 11 residues. The CDR3 region has the DNA TGCAGTGCTAGAGAGAATTCACCCCTCCACTTT. It codes for CSARENSPLHF.

J is TRBJ1-2 and V is TRBV6-5; the D gene is possibly TRBD1 (5 bases). Deletions cut 2 bases from V and 8 bases from J, with 9 bases between. The length of the CDR3 is 12 residues. CDR1 MNHEY and CDR2 SVGAGI come from the germline V gene. CDR3 amino acids: CASSYRGDGYTF. In DNA, the CDR3 is TGTGCCAGCAGTTACCGGGGGGACGGCTACACCTTC.